The rows below give T cell receptor beta chains drawn from one sample of a study of siplizumab effects on memory and regulatory T cells. Sequencing was performed with immunoSEQ multiplex PCR; in TCRdb, only in-frame clones are kept and a portion is missing. In the table there are 85,000 or so clones, 95% of which are singletons. The sequencing input was CD8+ T cells sorted from blood. These receptors were collected from a human donor in good health. Each CDR3 is given with its conserved first and last residue. Size tells how often a clone was seen (once, few, many) or the class of an expanded clone, and some rows leave it out.

J gene,V gene,clone size,CDR3 protein
TRBJ2-7,TRBV16,medium-sized,CASSQSGTSGHEQYF
TRBJ1-1,TRBV10-3,few,CAIRAANTEAFF
TRBJ2-3,TRBV4-1,NA,CASSQGQGASTDTQYF
TRBJ2-5,TRBV15,NA,CATSRDPPFGEETQYF
TRBJ2-7,TRBV15,NA,CATSRASSGRYEQYF
TRBJ2-1,TRBV11-3,NA,CASSLEGVGGPSHEQFF
TRBJ1-1,TRBV10-3,NA,CAILEGFGGKNTEAFF
TRBJ1-1,TRBV29-1,NA,CSIDTGLKVAFF
TRBJ2-3,TRBV7-8,NA,CASSLEYTDTQYF
TRBJ2-7,TRBV4-1,NA,CASSQDVLAGIEQYF
TRBJ1-2,TRBV7-8,NA,CASSLFLGPENGYTF
TRBJ2-7,TRBV27,NA,CASSWTGSSYEQYF
TRBJ2-3,TRBV2,NA,CASSEVLGLAADTQYF
TRBJ2-1,TRBV10-3,NA,CAISESGSSYNEQFF
TRBJ2-7,TRBV13,NA,CASSTRLVEGLGYEQYF
TRBJ2-7,TRBV19,NA,CASSWTSDQYEQYF
TRBJ2-5,TRBV28,NA,CASSVDRGPETQYF
TRBJ2-7,TRBV10-3,NA,CAISEGTTGHEQYF
TRBJ2-3,TRBV9,NA,CASSVYGGEGTDTQYF
TRBJ1-2,TRBV6-5,once,CASSYSGYGYTF
TRBJ1-6,TRBV5-6,NA,CASSEGQGRDSPLHF
TRBJ2-6,TRBV28,NA,CASSPVGSGANVLTF
TRBJ1-1,TRBV7-6,NA,CASSFSGSGTEAFF